The sequence of this TCR beta chain was determined in a study of T-cell reconstitution after alpha-beta-depleted transplantation in children. General study findings and limits: In patients about two months after transplant, alpha-beta T cells reportedly arose from several hundred expanded graft clones. Day-60 TCRbeta diversity that was high in some patients was derived from surviving recipient T cells and thymic progenitors. T-cell numbers and diversity, one year after transplant, stemmed largely from T cells that were newly produced.

Unique molecular identifiers were incorporated when the TCRbeta library was constructed. Each CDR3 protein gets one entry after TCRdb re-called the PCR reads with MiXCR. The data show fewer than 750,000 distinct CDR3 sequences, roughly 23% seen once. A single count supports this clonotype. The target antigen is unknown. Trimming at V came to 2 bases and at J to 7 bases, leaving 7 bases not matched to a gene. Germline V CDR1 and CDR2: SGHRS, YFSETQ. CDR3 size: 14 residues. The chain is built from TRBV5-1 and TRBJ2-3; 7 positions agree with TRBD1. The clonotype was recovered from a boy under three years old who had a stem cell transplant for acute myeloid leukemia, so the T cells may come from the graft donor. The sample consisted of PBMCs, mostly from graft donor cells, taken 360 days after TCRalphabeta/CD19-depleted stem cell transplant. The CDR3 sequence is CASSLAGDRNTQYF. The CDR3 DNA reads TGCGCCAGCAGCTTAGCAGGGGACAGAAATACGCAGTATTTT.